The T cell receptor beta chain under discussion was sequenced for a study of blood T cell repertoires in COVID-19. CDR1 is KGHDR and CDR2 is SFDVKD in the germline V gene. The V and J ends lost 4 bases and 7 bases, in that order; junction bases with no gene match: 6. CDR3 length: 14 amino acids. Only in-frame clones appear in the TCRdb table, and some are missing; sequencing was by immunoSEQ multiplex PCR. This sample has fewer than 300,000 clones, with approximately 91% found just once. The sequence derives from a woman in her 30s with COVID-19, enrolled during active disease. The chain carries TRBV24-1 and TRBJ2-1, with 7 bases that match TRBD2. The sequenced material came from peripheral blood. CDR3 sequence: CATSEAGEGNEQFF. Here the CDR3 DNA reads TGTGCCACCAGTGAGGCGGGAGAGGGTAATGAGCAGTTCTTC.